These T cell receptor beta chains were read from a single sample in a study of blood T cell repertoires in COVID-19. Sequencing used immunoSEQ multiplex PCR; TCRdb keeps in-frame clones, though not all of them. This table has about 150,000 clones, about 89% appearing once. The material sequenced was peripheral blood. These receptors all come from a man aged 50 to 59 who had recovered from COVID-19. CDR3s include the opening cysteine and the closing phenylalanine or tryptophan.

cdr3_length v_call cdr3_aa
18 TRBV10-2 CASRGGAGQSITGTGYTF
14 TRBV15 CANGASGLQETQYF
16 TRBV6-2/TRBV6-3 CASSRGGVLIHYEQYF
18 TRBV7-2 CASSLFSLAGAGTDTQYF
13 TRBV7-2 CASSKGQNQPQHF
13 TRBV6-6 CASSRDRVDGYTF
14 TRBV30 CAWSPSAAGNTIYF
16 TRBV4-2 CASSQASVAGQETQYF
12 TRBV7-2 CASSRDNYEQYF
15 TRBV7-2 CASSLEDRKFSPLHF
17 TRBV3-1/TRBV3-2 CASSSRTSGGTRGEQYF
14 TRBV13 CASSSRRGGNTIYF
15 TRBV7-2 CASSPPGGSGNTIYF
14 TRBV6-2/TRBV6-3 CASSYEGENTEAFF
13 TRBV3-1/TRBV3-2 CASHQGDNSPLHF
16 TRBV21-1 CASSKEKGVDSTEAFF
14 TRBV27 CASSRYPNTGELFF
19 TRBV4-3 CASSQDIDLGWGEGTEAFF
13 TRBV18 CASSPNSGGGAFF
13 TRBV7-2 CASSFGTGEKLFF
15 TRBV5-6 CASSRLTLGNQPQHF
11 TRBV20-1 CGSDFNTEAFF
12 TRBV29-1 CSVEFGNTEAFF
16 TRBV4-1 CASSQGFPPSTDTQYF
13 TRBV19 CASTQRQSGELFF
12 TRBV29-1 CSADPGSYGYTF
13 TRBV27 CASSLDTSYEQYF
14 TRBV9 CASSVEAAGYEQYF
18 TRBV7-8 CASSLGVMRVSNNYGYTF